Below, 5 T cell receptor beta chains from the same sample are listed, as sequenced in a study of T-cell memory formation after mild COVID-19. MiXCR, applied by TCRdb to the 5' RACE reads, yields one record per CDR3 protein. The sample records tens of thousands of distinct CDR3 sequences, 16% being singletons. Sequenced material: PBMCs or a T cell subset sorted from them (not recorded which). The receptors come from an adult woman who had mild COVID-19 (a few samples of this study predate the infection). Cell type and time point are not known.

V usage is TRBV24-1 and J usage is TRBJ2-3; D is unresolved. The length of the CDR3 is 15 residues. V was pared by 4 bases and J by 4 bases, with 14 bases between. CDR1 is KGHDR, CDR2 SFDVKD, per germline. The chain's CDR3 is CATSDPGRGADTQYF. The CDR3 nucleotides read TGTGCCACCAGTGACCCCGGCAGAGGAGCAGATACGCAGTATTTT.

The gene calls are TRBV3-1 and TRBJ1-1; 8 bases are a match to TRBD1. The CDR3 covers 15 residues. The trim removed 0 bases at V and 5 bases at J, leaving 5 bases unmatched. Germline-derived CDR1 and CDR2 are LGHDT and YNNKEL (reference sequence). Written as DNA, the CDR3 is TGTGCCAGCAGCCAAGATTACAGGGGGTATACTGAAGCTTTCTTT. It specifies CASSQDYRGYTEAFF.

The sample holds a few counts of this clonotype. A much larger clone sits a single nucleotide away, making a read error possible. The V gene is TRBV20-1, the J gene TRBJ2-7; 7 bases map to TRBD1. Germline V CDR1 and CDR2: DFQATT, SNEGSKA (reference sequence). This CDR3 is built from 12 residues. CDR3 sequence reads: CRAYTGAYEQYF. DNA of the CDR3: TGCAGGGCCTATACAGGGGCCTACGAGCAGTACTTC.

The table lists this clonotype with many counts. The chain employs TRBV12-3 or TRBV12-4 and TRBJ2-7, with D maybe TRBD2 (6 bases). Trimming removed 3 bases from V and 2 bases from J, with 11 bases in between. This CDR3 has 14 amino acids. The CDR3 DNA is TGTGCCAGCAGTTTGCGGGGTACTACCTACGAGCAGTACTTC. Protein sequence: CASSLRGTTYEQYF.

The chain joins TRBV4-3 to TRBJ2-1, with 11 bases that match TRBD1. After removal of 4 bases from V and 4 bases from J, the junction contained 6 bases not matched to a gene. Germline V gene sequence: CDR1 LGHNA, CDR2 YSLEER. The CDR3 contains 16 residues. CDR3 DNA sequence: TGCGCCAGCAGCCGGGGGACAGGGGGATTGTACAATGAGCAGTTCTTC. Translation gives CASSRGTGGLYNEQFF.